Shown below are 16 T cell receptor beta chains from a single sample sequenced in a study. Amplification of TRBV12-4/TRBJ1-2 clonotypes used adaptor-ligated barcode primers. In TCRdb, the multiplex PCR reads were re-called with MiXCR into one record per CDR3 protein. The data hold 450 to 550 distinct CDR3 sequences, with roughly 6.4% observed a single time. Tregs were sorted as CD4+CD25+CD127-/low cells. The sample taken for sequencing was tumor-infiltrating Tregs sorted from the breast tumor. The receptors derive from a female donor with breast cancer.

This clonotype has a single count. DNA of the CDR3: TGTGCCAGCAGTAACAGGGGCCTAAACTATGGCTACACCTTC. As protein: CASSNRGLNYGYTF. V and J are TRBV12-3 or TRBV12-4 and TRBJ1-2; the match to TRBD1 covers 7 bases. The CDR3 consists of 14 residues. V lost 5 bases, J lost 2 bases, and 5 bases stayed unmatched.

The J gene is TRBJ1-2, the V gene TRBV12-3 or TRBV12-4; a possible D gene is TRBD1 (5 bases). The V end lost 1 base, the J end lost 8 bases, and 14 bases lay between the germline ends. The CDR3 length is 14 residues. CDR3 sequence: CASSLGNRRDGYTF. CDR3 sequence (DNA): TGTGCCAGCAGTTTAGGAAACAGGAGGGACGGCTACACCTTC.

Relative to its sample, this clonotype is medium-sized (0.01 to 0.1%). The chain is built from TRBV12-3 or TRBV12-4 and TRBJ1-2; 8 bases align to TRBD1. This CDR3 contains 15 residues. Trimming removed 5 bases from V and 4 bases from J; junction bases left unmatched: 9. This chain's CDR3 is CASSHRQGSVYGYTF. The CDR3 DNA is TGTGCCAGCAGTCATCGACAGGGGTCCGTCTATGGCTACACCTTC.

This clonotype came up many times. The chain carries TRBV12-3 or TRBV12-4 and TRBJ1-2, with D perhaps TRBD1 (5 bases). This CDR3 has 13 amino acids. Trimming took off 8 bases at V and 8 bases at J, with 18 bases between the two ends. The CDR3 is CASEKEFGDGYTF. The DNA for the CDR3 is TGTGCCAGCGAAAAGGAGTTTGGGGACGGCTACACCTTC.

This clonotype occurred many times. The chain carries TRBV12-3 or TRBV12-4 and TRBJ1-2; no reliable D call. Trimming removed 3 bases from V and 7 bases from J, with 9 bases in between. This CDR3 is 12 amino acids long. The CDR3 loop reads CASSFQWGGYTF. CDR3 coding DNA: TGTGCCAGCAGTTTCCAGTGGGGTGGCTACACCTTC.

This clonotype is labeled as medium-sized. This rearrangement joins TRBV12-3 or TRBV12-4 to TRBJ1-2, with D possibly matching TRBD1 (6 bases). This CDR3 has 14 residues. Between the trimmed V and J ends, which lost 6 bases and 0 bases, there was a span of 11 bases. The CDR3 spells CASSPGAANYGYTF. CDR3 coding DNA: TGTGCCAGCAGCCCAGGGGCAGCTAACTATGGCTACACCTTC.

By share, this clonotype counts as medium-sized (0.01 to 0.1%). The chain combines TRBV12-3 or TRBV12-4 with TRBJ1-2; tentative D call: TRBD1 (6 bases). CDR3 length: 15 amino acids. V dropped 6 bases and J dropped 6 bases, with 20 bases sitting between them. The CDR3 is CASSQRDTIIHGYTF. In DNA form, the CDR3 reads TGTGCCAGCAGCCAGAGGGACACGATCATCCATGGCTACACCTTC.

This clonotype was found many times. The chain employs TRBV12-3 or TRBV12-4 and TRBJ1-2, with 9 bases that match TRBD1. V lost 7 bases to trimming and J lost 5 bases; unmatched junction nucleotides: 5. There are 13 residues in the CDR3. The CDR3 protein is CASTRGQGYGYTF. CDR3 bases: TGTGCCAGCACCCGAGGACAGGGGTATGGCTACACCTTC.

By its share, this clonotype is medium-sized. CDR3 loop: CASSRGQGRGYTF. The CDR3, as DNA: TGTGCCAGCAGCCGGGGCCAGGGACGAGGCTACACCTTC. The chain joins TRBV12-3 or TRBV12-4 to TRBJ1-2; TRBD1 is a possible D gene (5 bases). The length of the CDR3 is 13 residues. V was trimmed by 6 bases and J by 8 bases, leaving 16 bases between them.

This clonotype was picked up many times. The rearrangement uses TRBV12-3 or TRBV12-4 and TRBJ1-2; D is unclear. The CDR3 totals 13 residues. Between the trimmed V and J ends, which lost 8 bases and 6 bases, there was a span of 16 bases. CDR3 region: CASSSSGRDGYTF. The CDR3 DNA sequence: TGTGCCAGCTCCTCATCTGGGCGAGATGGCTACACCTTC.

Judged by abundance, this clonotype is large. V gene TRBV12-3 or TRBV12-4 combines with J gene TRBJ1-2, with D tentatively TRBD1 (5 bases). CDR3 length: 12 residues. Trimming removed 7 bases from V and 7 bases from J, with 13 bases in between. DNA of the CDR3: TGTGCCAGCACCCTGGCAGGGTCTGGCTACACCTTC. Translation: CASTLAGSGYTF.

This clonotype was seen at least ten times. The chain's CDR3 is CASSYPRVVSYGYTF. CDR3 in DNA: TGTGCCAGCAGCTATCCCCGAGTCGTCAGCTATGGCTACACCTTC. This chain uses TRBV12-3 or TRBV12-4 with TRBJ1-2; D gene unclear. The CDR3 has 15 residues. Trimming shortened V by 6 bases and J by 4 bases, and 18 bases separated the two germline ends.

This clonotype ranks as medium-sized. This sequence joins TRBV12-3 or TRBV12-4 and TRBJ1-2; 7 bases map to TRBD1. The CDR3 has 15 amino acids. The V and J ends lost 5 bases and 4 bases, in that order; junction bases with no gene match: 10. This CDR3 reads CASSGALTGSYGYTF. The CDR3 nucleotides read TGTGCCAGCAGTGGTGCCCTGACAGGGTCCTATGGCTACACCTTC.

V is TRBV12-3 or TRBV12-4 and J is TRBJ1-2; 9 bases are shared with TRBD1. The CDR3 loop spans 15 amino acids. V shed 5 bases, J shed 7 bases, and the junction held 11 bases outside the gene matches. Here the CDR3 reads CASSLMRTGAGGYTF. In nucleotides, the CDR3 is TGTGCCAGCAGTCTCATGAGGACAGGGGCGGGTGGCTACACCTTC.

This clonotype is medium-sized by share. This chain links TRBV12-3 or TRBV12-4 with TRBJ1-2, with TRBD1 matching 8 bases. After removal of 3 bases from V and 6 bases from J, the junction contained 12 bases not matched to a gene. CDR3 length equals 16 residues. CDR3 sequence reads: CASSFGANDRGNGYTF. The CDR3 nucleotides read TGTGCCAGCAGTTTTGGGGCCAATGACAGGGGAAATGGCTACACCTTC.

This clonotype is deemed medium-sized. The CDR3 DNA reads TGTGCCAGCAGTTTAGTACAGAACTATGGCTACACCTTC. It specifies CASSLVQNYGYTF. The rearrangement joins TRBV12-3 or TRBV12-4 to TRBJ1-2; D is unresolved. V was trimmed by 1 base and J by 2 bases, leaving 5 bases between them. The CDR3 has 13 amino acids.